The 30 T cell receptor beta chains in this list originate from one sample, sequenced in a study of T cell repertoires in cytomegalovirus infection. TCRdb reprocessed the reads via MiXCR and lists one record per CDR3 protein. This sample yields 550,000 to 850,000 distinct CDR3 sequences, of which 30% to 40% are seen a single time; 15% to 20% belongs to the top ten. No antigen is known for these receptors. Here the sequenced sample was cultured PBMCs, taken from culture after CMV antigen stimulation. The receptors were sampled from a human donor in good health (CMV status not recorded). Some clones in this sample may be carry-over from other donors' samples.

This clonotype was counted only a few times. The V call is TRBV7-2, the J call TRBJ2-4; no clear D gene. Trimming took 1 base from V and 0 from J, leaving 10 bases between them. Looked up from germline, CDR1 is SGHTA and CDR2 is FQGNSA. This CDR3 contains 16 residues. The CDR3 DNA sequence: TGTGCCAGCAGCTTAGTAGGGCAACCAGCCAAAAACATTCAGTACTTC. It translates to CASSLVGQPAKNIQYF.

This rearrangement joins TRBV20-1 to TRBJ1-1, with TRBD1 identical over 7 bases. The CDR3 is made up of 15 amino acids. With 6 bases clipped from V and 0 bases from J, the junction kept 10 bases outside the gene matches. CDR1 and CDR2 from the germline V gene are DFQATT and SNEGSKA (reference sequence). In nucleotides, the CDR3 is TGCAGTGCCCTCCCGGGACAGAACATGAACACTGAAGCTTTCTTT. Encoded protein: CSALPGQNMNTEAFF.

This chain joins TRBV6-5 and TRBJ2-1; D might be TRBD2 (5 bases). The tail of the sequence fits TRBJ2-7 better, so the J call may be wrong. Germline V gene lookup returns CDR1 MNHEY and CDR2 SVGAGI. The length of the CDR3 is 13 residues. The CDR3 DNA is TGTGCCAGCATCCTGGGAGACTTTAATGAGCAGTACTTC. It translates to CASILGDFNEQYF.

V gene TRBV7-6 combines with J gene TRBJ1-4, with 9 nucleotides matching TRBD1. The J segment lost 8 bases and the V segment lost 5 bases, leaving 12 bases of the junction unmatched. CDR1 is SGHVS, CDR2 FNYEAQ, per germline. The CDR3 contains 16 residues. CDR3 in DNA: TGTGCCAGCAGCCCGGGACAGGGTCTAGGCTCCGAAAAACTGTTTTTT. Its translation: CASSPGQGLGSEKLFF. Based on the CDR3 plus reference TRBV7-6 and TRBJ1-4, the full variable domain is GAGVSQSPRYKVTKRGQDVALRCDPISGHVSLYWYRQALGQGPEFLTYFNYEAQQDKSGLPNDRFSAERPEGSISTLTIQRTEQRDSAMYRCASSPGQGLGSEKLFFGSGTQLSVL.

The chain has TRBV6-1 and TRBJ1-4, with 10 positions matching TRBD1. V was clipped by 8 bases and J by 8 bases; unmatched bases: 8. Germline lookup yields CDR1 MNHNS and CDR2 SASEGT. There are 14 residues in the CDR3. As DNA, the CDR3 is TGTGCCAGCCGCACCGGGACAGGGGAAGAAAAACTGTTTTTT. Amino acid sequence: CASRTGTGEEKLFF.

Only a few counts were recorded for this clonotype. The chain links TRBV6-5 to TRBJ1-5, with 10 bases aligning to TRBD1. CDR3 length: 13 amino acids. Germline V lookup: CDR1 MNHEY, CDR2 SVGAGI. Losses at the gene ends were 6 bases for V and 7 bases for J; bases not matched to a gene: 3. CDR3 sequence: CASRRTGGQPQHF. In DNA form, the CDR3 reads TGTGCCAGCAGGCGGACAGGGGGGCAGCCCCAGCATTTT.

The V gene is TRBV2, the J gene TRBJ1-2; D possibly corresponds to TRBD1 (6 bases). CDR3 length: 13 residues. CDR1 and CDR2 (germline): SNHLY, FYNNEI. V lost 6 bases to trimming and J lost 8 bases, with 16 bases between them. The CDR3 sequence: CASSPGHSGGYTF. CDR3 in DNA: TGTGCCAGCAGCCCGGGACATTCCGGAGGCTACACCTTC. Based on the CDR3 plus reference TRBV2 and TRBJ1-2, the full variable domain is EPEVTQTPSHQVTQMGQEVILRCVPISNHLYFYWYRQILGQKVEFLVSFYNNEISEKSEIFDDQFSVERPDGSNFTLKIRSTKLEDSAMYFCASSPGHSGGYTFGSGTRLTVV.

This clonotype was seen a handful of times. CDR3: CAISEKGADSDTQYF. In DNA, the CDR3 is TGTGCCATCAGTGAAAAGGGGGCTGATAGTGATACGCAGTATTTT. This chain connects TRBV10-3 to TRBJ2-3; 7 bases agree with TRBD1. The germline V gene has CDR1 ENHRY and CDR2 SYGVKD. This CDR3 region has 15 residues. Trimming cost V 3 bases and J 6 bases; bases outside gene matches: 9.

This clonotype was observed a handful of times. The V call is TRBV6-5, the J call TRBJ2-3; 13 bases agree with TRBD2. This CDR3 has 15 residues. V gave up 7 bases and J gave up 3 bases; unmatched junction bases: 4. Germline V gene data show CDR1 as MNHEY and CDR2 as SVGAGI. The CDR3 coding sequence is TGTGCCAGCATTAAACTAGCGGGAGGGACAGATACGCAGTATTTT. Translating it yields CASIKLAGGTDTQYF.

The rearrangement links TRBV5-4 to TRBJ2-1, with D perhaps assigned TRBD1 or TRBD2 (5 bases each). V lost 4 bases and J 2 bases, leaving 16 bases between the germline ends. Germline V lookup: CDR1 SGHNT, CDR2 YYREEE (reference sequence). The CDR3 spans 16 residues. As DNA, the CDR3 is TGTGCCAGCAGCCCAGTCGGGACGGGCACCTACAATGAGCAGTTCTTC. The encoded protein is CASSPVGTGTYNEQFF.

Many counts were recorded for this clonotype. The genes are TRBV7-6 and TRBJ2-7; TRBD1 might be the D (5 bases). The CDR3 is made up of 12 amino acids. Trimming left V 4 bases short and J 5 bases short, with 9 bases between. Germline CDR1 and CDR2: SGHVS and FNYEAQ. Here the CDR3 reads CASSSRADEQYF. The DNA of the CDR3 is TGTGCCAGCAGCTCCAGGGCTGACGAGCAGTACTTC.

Only a few counts were recorded for this clonotype. This chain connects TRBV20-1 to TRBJ1-2; D uncertain. V lost 6 bases to trimming and J lost 8 bases, with 13 bases between them. Germline V lookup: CDR1 DFQATT, CDR2 SNEGSKA (reference sequence). This CDR3 region has 11 residues. The CDR3 sequence: CSAIREAGYTF. The CDR3 region has the DNA TGCAGTGCCATAAGGGAAGCGGGCTACACCTTC.

This clonotype came up many times. The chain has TRBV7-2 and TRBJ2-1; TRBD2 matches at 7 bases. Per germline, CDR1 SGHTA and CDR2 FQGNSA. After removal of 5 bases from V and 0 bases from J, the junction contained 7 bases not matched to a gene. CDR3 length equals 16 residues. The CDR3 spells CASSLLTSSSYNEQFF. CDR3 DNA: TGTGCCAGCAGCCTCCTGACTAGCAGCTCCTACAATGAGCAGTTCTTC.

The chain combines TRBV11-2 with TRBJ2-3; 7 bases match TRBD2. This CDR3 comprises 16 residues. V lost 5 bases, J lost 0 bases, and 8 bases stayed unmatched. In germline, CDR1 is SGHAT, CDR2 FQNNGV. The DNA of the CDR3 is TGTGCCAGCAGCCCGGTCGGGGGGATGAGCACAGATACGCAGTATTTT. This codes for CASSPVGGMSTDTQYF. Looking up the rest from reference TRBV11-2 and TRBJ2-3 gives the full variable domain: EAGVAQSPRYKIIEKRQSVAFWCNPISGHATLYWYQQILGQGPKLLIQFQNNGVVDDSQLPKDRFSAERLKGVDSTLKIQPAKLEDSAVYLCASSPVGGMSTDTQYFGPGTRLTVL.

This clonotype has a single count. The chain links TRBV20-1 to TRBJ2-5, with TRBD2 matching 7 bases. CDR1 is DFQATT, CDR2 SNEGSKA, per germline (reference sequence). The CDR3 runs 14 residues. V was clipped by 2 bases and J by 2 bases; unmatched bases: 5. CDR3 protein: CSARLPSGQETQYF. The CDR3 region has the DNA TGCAGTGCTAGACTGCCTAGCGGACAAGAGACCCAGTACTTC.

The gene calls are TRBV12-3 or TRBV12-4 and TRBJ2-2, with D perhaps given as TRBD1 or TRBD2 (5 bases each). The CDR3 length is 13 residues. Between the trimmed V and J ends, which lost 4 bases and 6 bases, there was a span of 9 bases. In DNA form, the CDR3 reads TGTGCCAGCAGTTCCTCGGGGCCCGGGGAGCTGTTTTTT. This translates into CASSSSGPGELFF.

On this clonotype itself: An end of the junction differs from the germline gene, which may be a read error. J is TRBJ2-2 and V is TRBV29-1; no reliable D call. There are 13 residues in the CDR3. CDR1 and CDR2 (germline): SQVTM, ANQGSEA. The CDR3 DNA is TGCAGCGTTAAAGACCAAAACACCGGGGAGCTGTTTTTT. This translates into CSVKDQNTGELFF.

This clonotype came up a few times. The J gene is TRBJ2-1, the V gene TRBV6-1, with TRBD2 identical over 7 bases. Germline V gene sequence: CDR1 MNHNS, CDR2 SASEGT. CDR3 length equals 15 residues. The trim removed 4 bases at V and 5 bases at J, leaving 8 bases unmatched. The CDR3 bases are TGTGCCAGCAGTGGGTTCCTAGCGGAAAACAATGAGCAGTTCTTC. Residues: CASSGFLAENNEQFF.

The chain uses TRBV14 and TRBJ1-1; D is unresolved. Germline V gene lookup returns CDR1 SGHDN and CDR2 FVKESK. This CDR3 has 13 residues. Trimming removed 8 bases from V and 1 base from J, with 11 bases in between. CDR3 residues: CASSSLSNTEAFF. The CDR3 DNA follows: TGTGCCAGCTCCTCATTGTCGAACACTGAAGCTTTCTTT.

The chain joins TRBV20-1 to TRBJ1-4, with D unresolved. The length of the CDR3 is 15 residues. CDR1 is DFQATT, CDR2 SNEGSKA, per germline (reference sequence). Between the trimmed V and J ends, which lost 3 bases and 4 bases, there was a span of 15 bases. The CDR3 is CSARDYGLDNEKLFF. The CDR3 DNA follows: TGCAGTGCTAGGGACTACGGACTGGATAATGAAAAACTGTTTTTT.

In this sample, this clonotype turned up many times. The chain carries TRBV7-8 and TRBJ1-6, with TRBD1 matching 7 bases. Germline loops: CDR1 SGHVS, CDR2 FQNEAQ. The CDR3 is 14 amino acids. V trimming: 5 bases; J trimming: 11 bases; junction bases outside the gene matches: 9. The CDR3 reads CASSQGTVGAPLHF. CDR3 DNA: TGTGCCAGCAGCCAAGGGACAGTTGGTGCACCCCTCCACTTT.

The V and J genes are TRBV7-3 and TRBJ2-1; D gene ambiguous. Per the germline V gene, CDR1 is SGHTA and CDR2 is FQGTGA. V was cut by 10 bases and J by 6 bases, with 4 bases left in between. The CDR3 covers 9 residues. CDR3 sequence: CATRNEQFF. The DNA for the CDR3 is TGTGCCACCCGCAATGAGCAGTTCTTC.

This clonotype has only a few counts. V is TRBV7-9 and J is TRBJ1-1, with TRBD1 identical over 9 bases. The CDR3 length is 14 residues. The germline gives CDR1 SEHNR, CDR2 FQNEAQ (reference sequence). Trimming at V came to 2 bases and at J to 7 bases, leaving 5 bases not matched to a gene. For the CDR3, the DNA is TGTGCCAGCAGCTTAATGACAGGGGGTGGTGAAGCTTTCTTT. This gives the protein CASSLMTGGGEAFF.

The chain combines TRBV28 with TRBJ2-7; tentatively, D is TRBD2 (7 bases). The CDR3 loop spans 15 amino acids. Trimming left V 10 bases short and J 7 bases short, with 26 bases between. Germline V gene lookup returns CDR1 MDHEN and CDR2 SYDVKM. The CDR3 reads CAIAARGALLIEQYF. Here the CDR3 DNA reads TGTGCCATCGCCGCCCGGGGGGCTTTGCTTATTGAGCAGTACTTC. The whole variable domain, filled in from reference TRBV28 and TRBJ2-7, reads DVKVTQSSRYLVKRTGEKVFLECVQDMDHENMFWYRQDPGLGLRLIYFSYDVKMKEKGDIPEGYSVSREKKERFSLILESASTNQTSMYLCAIAARGALLIEQYFGPGTRLTVT.

V gene TRBV19 combines with J gene TRBJ1-5; 9 bases are a match to TRBD1. The V and J ends lost 4 bases and 0 bases, in that order; junction bases with no gene match: 4. CDR3 length: 16 amino acids. Germline V gives CDR1 LNHDA, CDR2 SQIVND (reference sequence). The CDR3 bases are TGTGCCAGTAGTACCACGGACAGGGGTAGCAATCAGCCCCAGCATTTT. Translation: CASSTTDRGSNQPQHF. Together with reference TRBV19 and TRBJ1-5, the CDR3 gives the full variable domain: DGGITQSPKYLFRKEGQNVTLSCEQNLNHDAMYWYRQDPGQGLRLIYYSQIVNDFQKGDIAEGYSVSREKKESFPLTVTSAQKNPTAFYLCASSTTDRGSNQPQHFGDGTRLSIL.

The chain uses TRBV6-2 or TRBV6-3 and TRBJ2-5; the D is unclear. The V end lost 1 base, the J end lost 1 base, and 10 bases lay between the germline ends. The CDR3 extends over 15 amino acids. CDR1 and CDR2 from the germline V gene are MNHEY and SVGEGT. CDR3 protein: CASSYWGPGQETQYF. In DNA, the CDR3 is TGTGCCAGCAGTTACTGGGGTCCAGGCCAAGAGACCCAGTACTTC.

This clonotype was picked up a small number of times. The chain couples TRBV7-2 to TRBJ2-7; D unclear. The CDR3 sequence is 13 residues long. Per germline, CDR1 SGHTA and CDR2 FQGNSA. Deletions cut 5 bases from V and 4 bases from J, with 12 bases between. CDR3 sequence (DNA): TGTGCCAGCAGCCCTCAGGTTAGGTACGAGCAGTACTTC. Its translation: CASSPQVRYEQYF.

This clonotype was observed a handful of times. The DNA for the CDR3 is TGTGCCAGCAGCTTGGCAGCGGGGGAGAGGGATACGCAGTATTTT. It codes for CASSLAAGERDTQYF. The chain employs TRBV7-9 and TRBJ2-3, with 8 nucleotides matching TRBD2. This CDR3 comprises 15 residues. V was pared by 3 bases and J by 6 bases, with 8 bases of the junction left unmatched. CDR1 is SEHNR, CDR2 FQNEAQ, per germline (reference sequence). Full variable domain (rest looked up from reference TRBV7-9 and TRBJ2-3): DTGVSQNPRHKITKRGQNVTFRCDPISEHNRLYWYRQTLGQGPEFLTYFQNEAQLEKSRLLSDRFSAERPKGSFSTLEIQRTEQGDSAMYLCASSLAAGERDTQYFGPGTRLTVL.

This clonotype was counted between two and nine times. The chain recombines TRBV12-3 or TRBV12-4 with TRBJ2-1; D remains unclear. V dropped 3 bases and J dropped 11 bases, with 8 bases sitting between them. The CDR3 consists of 11 residues. CDR3 loop: CASSFRRKQFF. DNA of the CDR3: TGTGCCAGCAGTTTTCGGCGAAAGCAGTTCTTC.

This clonotype was picked up a small number of times. One junction end disagrees with the germline gene, perhaps due to a read error. The rearrangement uses TRBV7-6 and TRBJ1-3; D may be TRBD1 (5 bases). This CDR3 has 15 amino acids. CDR1 and CDR2 from the germline V gene are SGHVS and FNYEAQ. DNA of the CDR3: TGTGCCAGCAGCTTAGCGCCAAGGGGTGGAGACACCATATATTTT. It is translated as CASSLAPRGGDTIYF.